The present T cell receptor (beta chain) was sequenced within a study of cytomegalovirus exposure and HLA in healthy donors. This PCR relied on a set of 60 Vbeta primers and 13 Jbeta primers. The table came from immunoSEQ multiplex PCR; TCRdb's copy has only in-frame clones and leaves some out. The top ten clones hold approximately 4.5% of a sample with around 110,000 clones, approximately 81% of them seen once. The CDR3 loop spans 15 amino acids. CDR1 is SGDLS, CDR2 YYNGEE, per germline. General study points: While the bulk of TCR sequences proved rare, some public TCRs turned up in many donors.

To note about this clone: Its antigen is not identified. Germline and junction disagree at one end, which may indicate a read error.

The donors were healthy bone marrow donors. The origin of this receptor is a man aged 25-40 years in good health and CMV-seropositive. V is TRBV9 and J is TRBJ2-6; D possibly corresponds to TRBD1 (6 bases). Sequencing was performed on PBMCs. CDR3 nucleotides: TGTGCCAGCAGCGACAGGGACGCTGGGGCCAACGGCCTGACTTTC. Its protein product is CASSDRDAGANGLTF.